One and the same sample provided the 2 T cell receptor beta chains below, sequenced in a study of siplizumab effects on memory and regulatory T cells. Only in-frame clones appear in the TCRdb table, and some are missing; sequencing was by immunoSEQ multiplex PCR. The data contain tens of thousands of clones, 95% to 97% of them singletons. Sequencing was done on a sample of naive CD4+ T cells sorted from blood. The receptor source for this set is a human donor in good health.

The chain links TRBV5-1 to TRBJ2-7; 9 positions match TRBD1. Germline V CDR1 and CDR2: SGHRS, YFSETQ. With 2 bases clipped from V and 4 bases from J, the junction kept 4 bases outside the gene matches. This CDR3 region has 14 residues. For the CDR3, the DNA is TGCGCCAGCAGCTTCCGGGACAGGGATTACGAGCAGTACTTC. It is translated as CASSFRDRDYEQYF.

This chain uses TRBV9 with TRBJ2-7; 10 bases fit TRBD2. Unmatched junction bases numbered 5, after V lost 3 bases and J lost 2 bases. Germline V gives CDR1 SGDLS, CDR2 YYNGEE. The CDR3 runs 15 residues. In DNA form, the CDR3 reads TGTGCCAGCAGCGCCCTAGCGGGGGTTACCTACGAGCAGTACTTC. Translation gives CASSALAGVTYEQYF.